This TCR beta chain was identified in a study of monozygotic twins with cystic fibrosis. Sequencing used immunoSEQ multiplex PCR; TCRdb keeps in-frame clones, though not all of them. The profile shows about 15,000 clones, about 98% of them singletons. General study findings and limits: Nucleotide-identical clonotype sharing was significantly higher within monozygotic CF twin pairs than between unrelated CF individuals.

The CDR3 loop spans 16 amino acids. Trimming cost V 3 bases and J 2 bases, with 11 bases left between them. The germline V gene encodes CDR1 LGHNA and CDR2 YSLEER. Worth noting for this clone: Its antigen remains unknown.

This sequence joins TRBV4-3 and TRBJ2-6; D possibly corresponds to TRBD1 (6 bases). Sequenced input: blood. The sequence derives from a girl aged 2-9 years with cystic fibrosis. CDR3 protein: CASSHRTGTGANVLTF. Written as DNA, the CDR3 is TGCGCCAGCAGCCACCGAACAGGGACTGGGGCCAACGTCCTGACTTTC.